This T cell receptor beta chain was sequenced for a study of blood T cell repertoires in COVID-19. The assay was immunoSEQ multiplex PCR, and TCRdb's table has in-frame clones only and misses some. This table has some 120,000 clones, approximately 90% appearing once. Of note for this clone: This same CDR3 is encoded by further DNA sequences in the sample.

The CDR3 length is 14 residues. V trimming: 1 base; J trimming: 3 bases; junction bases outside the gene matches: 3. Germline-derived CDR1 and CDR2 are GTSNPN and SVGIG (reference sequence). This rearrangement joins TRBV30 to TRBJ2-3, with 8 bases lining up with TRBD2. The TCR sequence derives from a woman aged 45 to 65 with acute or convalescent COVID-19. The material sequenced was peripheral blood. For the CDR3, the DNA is TGTGCCTGGAGTGCGTCGGGGGGGACAGATACGCAGTATTTT. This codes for CAWSASGGTDTQYF.